Listed here are 18 T cell receptor beta chains from one sample, sequenced in a study of T cell responses to AZD1222 COVID-19 vaccine. Clones were read by immunoSEQ multiplex PCR, and TCRdb kept only the in-frame ones, dropping some. Seen here are 150,000 or so clones, about 90% observed once, and the top ten hold 1% to 1.5%. The source material was peripheral blood, sampled 28 days after the second AZD1222 dose. Receptors originate from an adult who received the AZD1222 COVID-19 vaccine.

V is TRBV7-8 and J is TRBJ2-5, with a tentative D call TRBD1 (5 bases). Germline V gene lookup returns CDR1 SGHVS and CDR2 FQNEAQ. This CDR3 region has 14 residues. V gave up 3 bases and J gave up 0 bases, with 8 bases separating them. CDR3 DNA: TGTGCCAGCAGCTTCCCAGGGTACCAAGAGACCCAGTACTTC. It yields the protein CASSFPGYQETQYF.

DNA of the CDR3: TGTGCCAGCAGTGAAGGTTGGGCAGGGCCCTATGGCTACACCTTC. Translation: CASSEGWAGPYGYTF. The chain recombines TRBV6-1 with TRBJ1-2, with D perhaps TRBD1 (5 bases). The CDR3 length is 15 residues. Germline values: CDR1 MNHNS, CDR2 SASEGT. Trimming stripped 1 base from V and 4 bases from J, with 13 bases between.

The J gene is TRBJ1-5, the V gene TRBV5-4, with unresolved D. This CDR3 spans 13 amino acids. Deletions cut 5 bases from V and 4 bases from J, with 10 bases between. The germline V gene encodes CDR1 SGHNT and CDR2 YYREEE (reference sequence). The CDR3 nucleotides are TGTGCCAGCAGAGCGGCCCCGAATCAGCCCCAGCATTTT. Translation gives CASRAAPNQPQHF.

This chain links TRBV2 with TRBJ1-2, with D uncertain. From germline, CDR1 is SNHLY and CDR2 FYNNEI. The CDR3 extends over 15 amino acids. V lost 4 bases, J lost 1 base, and 13 bases lay in between. CDR3 region: CASSVRTANNYGYTF. The DNA for the CDR3 is TGTGCCAGCAGTGTCAGAACAGCTAATAACTATGGCTACACCTTC.

This clone is a singleton in its sample. J is TRBJ1-1 and V is TRBV4-1; no reliable D call. CDR3 length: 15 amino acids. Trimming left V 0 bases short and J 1 base short, with 9 bases between. Germline V gene lookup returns CDR1 MGHRA and CDR2 YSYEKL. Here the CDR3 reads CASSQDDGGNTEAFF. The CDR3 DNA reads as TGCGCCAGCAGCCAAGATGACGGAGGGAACACTGAAGCTTTCTTT.

The genes are TRBV3-1 (or the pseudogene TRBV3-2) and TRBJ1-1; D possibly corresponds to TRBD1 (6 bases). The CDR3 contains 14 residues. The V gene's germline CDR1 is LGHDT and CDR2 YNNKEL (reference sequence). Deletions cut 2 bases from V and 0 bases from J, with 7 bases between. CDR3 coding DNA: TGTGCCAGCAGCCAACAGGGGCTGAACACTGAAGCTTTCTTT. Its protein is CASSQQGLNTEAFF.

The CDR3 DNA sequence: TGTGCCAGCAGTTACTCGCGTAACACCGGGGAGCTGTTTTTT. Translated, it gives CASSYSRNTGELFF. The V gene is TRBV6-5, the J gene TRBJ2-2; D not resolved. The CDR3 loop spans 14 amino acids. Trimming left V 0 bases short and J 2 bases short, with 4 bases between. Germline V gene lookup returns CDR1 MNHEY and CDR2 SVGAGI.

The genes are TRBV27 and TRBJ2-3, with D perhaps matching TRBD1 (6 bases). Germline values: CDR1 MNHEY, CDR2 SMNVEV (reference sequence). This CDR3 spans 15 amino acids. V lost 5 bases and J lost 0, with 12 bases in between. The CDR3 DNA is TGTGCCAGCAGTCCCGGACAGAGTAGCACAGATACGCAGTATTTT. As protein: CASSPGQSSTDTQYF.

The V gene is TRBV13, the J gene TRBJ2-3; TRBD1 aligns across 7 bases. This CDR3 contains 15 residues. Germline CDR1 PRHDT, CDR2 FYEKMQ (reference sequence). The junction had 5 bases not matched to a gene; V was cut back by 3 bases and J by 2 bases. CDR3 bases: TGTGCCAGCAGCTTCGGACAGGTGTTCACAGATACGCAGTATTTT. As protein: CASSFGQVFTDTQYF.

The rearrangement uses TRBV30 and TRBJ1-5; D is perhaps TRBD1 (5 bases). V lost 3 bases and J 11 bases, leaving 17 bases between the germline ends. Germline loops: CDR1 GTSNPN, CDR2 SVGIG (reference sequence). The CDR3 sequence is 13 residues long. CDR3 nucleotide sequence: TGTGCCTGGAGCCAACGGACACGAGAGACCCAGCATTTT. As protein: CAWSQRTRETQHF.

The V gene is TRBV12-3 or TRBV12-4, the J gene TRBJ1-1; 7 bases match TRBD1. V lost 6 bases to trimming and J lost 8 bases; unmatched junction nucleotides: 0. The CDR3 consists of 10 residues. DNA for the CDR3: TGTGCCAGCAGGGGACAGGAAGCTTTCTTT. Its protein product is CASRGQEAFF.

This clone showed up just once. This chain uses TRBV7-2 with TRBJ1-4; 9 positions match TRBD1. The V gene end was trimmed by 5 bases and the J gene end by 6 bases; junction bases not matched to a gene: 4. CDR1 is SGHTA and CDR2 is FQGNSA in the germline V gene. The CDR3 spans 14 residues. The CDR3 region is CASSQGTGYEKLFF. The DNA for the CDR3 is TGTGCCAGCAGCCAAGGGACAGGGTATGAAAAACTGTTTTTT.

J is TRBJ1-5 and V is TRBV5-8; D not resolved. CDR3 length: 17 amino acids. Per the germline V gene, CDR1 is SGHTS and CDR2 is YDEGEE. The V end lost 6 bases, the J end lost 0 bases, and 19 bases lay between the germline ends. CDR3 nucleotides: TGTGCCAGCACCACGGAAACTTACGTCTATAGCAATCAGCCCCAGCATTTT. This sequence encodes CASTTETYVYSNQPQHF. Together with reference TRBV5-8 and TRBJ1-5, the CDR3 gives the full variable domain: EAGVTQSPTHLIKTRGQQATLRCSPISGHTSVYWYQQALGLGLQFLLWYDEGEERNRGNFPPRFSGRQFPNYSSELNVNALELEDSALYLCASTTETYVYSNQPQHFGDGTRLSIL.

The V call is TRBV30, the J call TRBJ1-2; 7 bases are shared with TRBD1. CDR3 length equals 13 residues. Germline lookup yields CDR1 GTSNPN and CDR2 SVGIG (reference sequence). Unmatched junction bases numbered 3, after V lost 2 bases and J lost 3 bases. In nucleotides, the CDR3 is TGTGCCTGGAGTTTTACAGGGGACTATGGCTACACCTTC. This gives the protein CAWSFTGDYGYTF.

The CDR3 nucleotides read TGTGCCATCAGTGAGTCGGGGGGGAACACTGAAGCTTTCTTT. Its protein is CAISESGGNTEAFF. The chain has TRBV10-3 and TRBJ1-1; D is perhaps TRBD1 (5 bases). Trimming took off 0 bases at V and 1 base at J, with 6 bases between the two ends. CDR1 and CDR2 from the germline V gene are ENHRY and SYGVKD. The CDR3 totals 14 residues.

As concerns this clone: At one end the junction does not follow the germline gene, possibly because of a read error. The chain joins TRBV7-7 to TRBJ2-2; D is ambiguous. This CDR3 is built from 13 residues. CDR1 is SSHAT, CDR2 FNYEAQ, per germline (reference sequence). CDR3 in DNA: TGTGCTAGCAGCTCCCACAGAACCGGGGAGCTGTTTTTT. Amino acid sequence: CASSSHRTGELFF.

This chain joins TRBV27 and TRBJ1-1; weak D call: TRBD1 (5 bases). CDR3 length: 13 amino acids. Deletions cut 5 bases from V and 2 bases from J, with 9 bases between. Germline assignment: CDR1 MNHEY and CDR2 SMNVEV (reference sequence). The CDR3 reads CASSPTANTEAFF. Here the CDR3 DNA reads TGTGCCAGCAGTCCGACAGCAAACACTGAAGCTTTCTTT.

This clone was observed a handful of times. This rearrangement joins TRBV7-2 to TRBJ2-4; weak D call: TRBD2 (5 bases). The V gene's germline CDR1 is SGHTA and CDR2 FQGNSA. There are 13 residues in the CDR3. V lost 6 bases to trimming and J lost 8 bases, with 14 bases between them. The CDR3 DNA reads as TGTGCCAGCAGGGGGAATCCCGGGGACATTCAGTACTTC. It specifies CASRGNPGDIQYF.